These 10 T cell receptor beta chains originate from one sample sequenced in a study of shared clonotypes between healthy human individuals. The protocol was immunoSEQ multiplex PCR, while the TCRdb copy is restricted to in-frame clones and leaves out a portion. This table holds approximately 400,000 clones, just over 95% found once. The sequencing input was memory CD8+ T cells sorted from blood. Subset indicated: CD45RO+ cells pooled with CCR7-negative TemRA cells. The receptors were sampled from a man aged 25-40 years in good health.

The CDR3 DNA reads TGTGCCAGCAGGAACGGACGGTCTGACACTGAAGCTTTCTTT. Translating it yields CASRNGRSDTEAFF. The V and J genes are TRBV6-5 and TRBJ1-1; D is unclear. The V gene's germline CDR1 is MNHEY and CDR2 SVGAGI. With 6 bases removed from V and 3 bases from J, the gap between germline ends came to 14 bases. There are 14 residues in the CDR3.

This rearrangement joins TRBV11-2 to TRBJ1-4; no firm D call. V lost 5 bases and J 5 bases, leaving 3 bases between the germline ends. The CDR3 covers 11 residues. Looked up from germline, CDR1 is SGHAT and CDR2 is FQNNGV. CDR3 bases: TGTGCCAGCAGCCACAATGAAAAACTGTTTTTT. It encodes CASSHNEKLFF.

The chain uses TRBV7-9 and TRBJ2-7, with TRBD2 identical over 7 bases. The germline gives CDR1 SEHNR, CDR2 FQNEAQ (reference sequence). CDR3 length: 16 amino acids. J lost 0 bases, V lost 0 bases, and 5 bases had no gene match. The CDR3 protein is CASSLAGGSASYEQYF. CDR3 nucleotide sequence: TGTGCCAGCAGCTTAGCGGGGGGGAGCGCCTCCTACGAGCAGTACTTC.

The chain combines TRBV5-6 with TRBJ2-1, with D possibly being TRBD1 (6 bases). The CDR3 runs to 17 residues. The germline V and J ends were trimmed by 1 base and 4 bases, with 18 bases remaining between them. Germline V lookup: CDR1 SGHDT, CDR2 YYEEEE. CDR3 amino acids: CASSLLWGRDKYNEQFF. The CDR3 DNA reads TGTGCCAGCAGCTTGTTGTGGGGCCGGGACAAATACAATGAGCAGTTCTTC. The full variable domain, in which reference TRBV5-6 and TRBJ2-1 provide the parts outside the CDR3, is DAGVTQSPTHLIKTRGQQVTLRCSPKSGHDTVSWYQQALGQGPQFIFQYYEEEERQRGNFPDRFSGHQFPNYSSELNVNALLLGDSALYLCASSLLWGRDKYNEQFFGPGTRLTVL.

The chain joins TRBV25-1 to TRBJ2-6, with D possibly being TRBD2 (6 bases). This CDR3 has 16 amino acids. Trimming cost V 6 bases and J 2 bases, with 14 bases left between them. Germline CDR1 and CDR2: MGHDK and SYGVNS. CDR3 residues: CASSPPTSPGANVLTF. The CDR3 DNA is TGTGCCAGCAGCCCCCCGACTAGTCCTGGGGCCAACGTCCTGACTTTC.

This clone was recorded once. This chain uses TRBV7-9 with TRBJ2-3; 12 positions match TRBD2. The germline CDR1 and CDR2 sequences are SEHNR and FQNEAQ (reference sequence). J was trimmed by 1 base and V by 1 base; bases with no gene match: 0. CDR3 size: 16 residues. The CDR3 loop reads CASSLGTSGGTDTQYF. As DNA, the CDR3 is TGTGCCAGCAGCTTAGGGACTAGCGGGGGCACAGATACGCAGTATTTT.

The chain employs TRBV2 and TRBJ1-4; D may be TRBD1 (6 bases). The CDR3 extends over 15 amino acids. V gave up 7 bases and J gave up 3 bases, with 15 bases separating them. Germline values: CDR1 SNHLY, CDR2 FYNNEI. The CDR3 coding sequence is TGTGCCAGCACTATCCAGGGGAGGCCTAATGAAAAACTGTTTTTT. Amino acids: CASTIQGRPNEKLFF. Complete variable domain (other parts from reference TRBV2 and TRBJ1-4): EPEVTQTPSHQVTQMGQEVILRCVPISNHLYFYWYRQILGQKVEFLVSFYNNEISEKSEIFDDQFSVERPDGSNFTLKIRSTKLEDSAMYFCASTIQGRPNEKLFFGSGTQLSVL.

V is TRBV6-1 and J is TRBJ2-7; D may be TRBD1 (6 bases). With 9 bases removed from V and 4 bases from J, the gap between germline ends came to 10 bases. The CDR3 covers 11 residues. The germline V gene has CDR1 MNHNS and CDR2 SASEGT. In nucleotides, the CDR3 is TGTGCCAGTAAACAGGGTTACGAGCAGTACTTC. Protein product: CASKQGYEQYF.

J is TRBJ2-1 and V is TRBV19; D might be TRBD2 (5 bases). CDR3 length: 16 amino acids. Between the trimmed V and J ends, which lost 2 bases and 9 bases, there was a span of 20 bases. Germline V gene sequence: CDR1 LNHDA, CDR2 SQIVND (reference sequence). The CDR3 nucleotides read TGTGCCAGTAGTATATCGAGTTGGGGAAAGGCGGGTGAGCAGTTCTTC. Protein: CASSISSWGKAGEQFF.

The chain links TRBV2 to TRBJ2-3; 12 bases agree with TRBD2. The CDR3 length is 14 residues. V trimming: 8 bases; J trimming: 1 base; junction bases outside the gene matches: 1. Germline assignment: CDR1 SNHLY and CDR2 FYNNEI. The CDR3 DNA is TGTGCCAGCCGACTAGCGGGAGGCACAGATACGCAGTATTTT. The encoded protein is CASRLAGGTDTQYF.